This is a list of T cell receptor beta chains from one sample in a study of T cells after posttransplantation cyclophosphamide. Profiling relied on immunoSEQ multiplex PCR, and the TCRdb table lists in-frame clones only, not all of them. The sample contains 51,000 or so clones, 90% to 95% of which appear only once. What was sequenced was PBMCs. The receptor source for this set is a woman between 25 and 40 years old in good health and a related stem cell transplant donor. Both conserved end residues are part of each CDR3. A D gene is named only where the DNA matches it firmly. Size is omitted from some rows. Given values are once, few, many or a class for expanded clones.

clone_size d_call j_call v_call cdr3_aa cdr3_nt
. . TRBJ2-1 TRBV6-1 CASSESTRGNEQFF TGTGCCAGCAGTGAAAGTACGAGAGGCAATGAGCAGTTCTTC
. . TRBJ2-3 TRBV6-5 CASSAGASPTQYF TGTGCCAGCAGTGCCGGAGCTAGTCCAACGCAGTATTTT
. . TRBJ2-5 TRBV6-1 CASSEWRGQETQYF TGTGCCAGCAGTGAATGGCGGGGCCAAGAGACCCAGTACTTC
once . TRBJ1-1 TRBV28 CASYPGTRRRTTEAFF TGTGCCAGTTACCCCGGGACAAGAAGGAGGACCACTGAAGCTTTCTTT
. . TRBJ2-7 TRBV7-7 CASSSETYEQYF TGTGCCAGCAGCTCCGAGACCTACGAGCAGTACTTC
. TRBD1 TRBJ2-7 TRBV18 CASSPTTGGFHEQYF TGTGCCAGCTCTCCAACGACAGGGGGCTTCCACGAGCAGTACTTC
. TRBD2 TRBJ2-7 TRBV7-8 CASSLARPRTSDSYEQYF TGTGCCAGCAGCTTAGCAAGGCCTCGGACTAGCGATTCTTACGAGCAGTACTTC
. . TRBJ2-3 TRBV4-3 CASSQGVGDTQYF TGCGCCAGCAGCCAAGGAGTTGGAGATACGCAGTATTTT
. TRBD2 TRBJ2-5 TRBV5-1 CASSPVAGPQETQYF TGCGCCAGCAGCCCTGTAGCGGGGCCTCAAGAGACCCAGTACTTC
few TRBD1 TRBJ2-6 TRBV15 CATSRDPGTGDNVLTF TGTGCCACCAGCAGAGACCCCGGGACAGGGGACAACGTCCTGACTTTC
. TRBD1 TRBJ2-3 TRBV15 CATSRGETGGLTDTQYF TGTGCCACCAGCAGAGGGGAGACAGGGGGCCTCACAGATACGCAGTATTTT
. . TRBJ1-6 TRBV15 CATSRDPGGTRNSPLHF TGTGCCACCAGCAGAGACCCGGGGGGGACCAGGAATTCACCCCTCCACTTT
. . TRBJ2-7 TRBV10-3 CAIRGDGRSYEQYF TGTGCCATCAGAGGGGACGGGAGATCCTACGAGCAGTACTTC
. . TRBJ1-3 TRBV9 CASSSPSSGNTIYF TGTGCCAGCAGCTCCCCCTCTTCTGGAAACACCATATATTTT
. . TRBJ1-3 TRBV9 CASSVEGNSGNTIYF TGTGCCAGCAGCGTGGAGGGTAACTCTGGAAACACCATATATTTT
. . TRBJ1-2 TRBV6-5 CASRTSPNSYGYTF TGTGCCAGCAGAACAAGTCCCAATTCCTATGGCTACACCTTC
few . TRBJ1-6 TRBV6-6 CASSYSTGARSPLHF TGTGCCAGCAGTTACTCGACAGGCGCACGATCACCCCTCCACTTT
. TRBD2 TRBJ2-5 TRBV19 CATRGLAGPGTQYF TGTGCCACCAGGGGACTAGCGGGGCCGGGGACCCAGTACTTC
. TRBD2 TRBJ2-3 TRBV5-4 CASSFSGGAADTQYF TGTGCCAGCAGCTTCTCGGGGGGGGCCGCAGATACGCAGTATTTT
. TRBD1 TRBJ2-6 TRBV15 CATRGSRTGGVSSGANVLTF TGTGCCACCAGGGGTTCCCGAACAGGGGGCGTAAGCTCTGGGGCCAACGTCCTGACTTTC
. TRBD2 TRBJ2-1 TRBV7-9 CASSPRGGPYNEQFF TGTGCCAGCAGCCCGCGGGGGGGCCCTTACAATGAGCAGTTCTTC
once . TRBJ2-7 TRBV5-1 CASSLDTGTYEQYF TGCGCCAGCAGCTTGGATACAGGGACCTACGAGCAGTACTTC
. . TRBJ1-2 TRBV6-7 CASSLGTPHNGYTF TGTGCCAGCAGTCTAGGGACACCCCATAATGGCTACACCTTC
. . TRBJ1-2 TRBV21-1 CASSPGGGTGTF TGTGCCAGCAGCCCTGGGGGAGGGACCGGTACCTTC
. TRBD2 TRBJ2-2 TRBV7-2 CASSLAGLAGKGLFF TGTGCCAGCAGCTTAGCGGGACTAGCGGGGAAGGGGCTGTTTTTT
. TRBD1 TRBJ1-2 TRBV19 CASSLAGTGPRYGYTF TGTGCCAGTAGTCTCGCGGGGACAGGCCCCCGCTATGGCTACACCTTC
. TRBD1 TRBJ1-1 TRBV11-2 CASSLGRTGTEAFF TGTGCCAGCAGCTTAGGGCGGACAGGGACTGAAGCTTTCTTT
. TRBD1 TRBJ1-5 TRBV5-8 CASSLDIRDRVDYSNQPQHF TGTGCCAGCAGCTTGGATATCCGGGACAGGGTTGATTATAGCAATCAGCCCCAGCATTTT
. . TRBJ1-1 TRBV27 CASRETRTAEAFF TGTGCCAGCAGAGAGACACGAACCGCTGAAGCTTTCTTT
. TRBD1 TRBJ2-4 TRBV27 CASSFPKGALDKNIQYF TGTGCCAGCAGTTTCCCGAAGGGGGCGCTTGACAAAAACATTCAGTACTTC
once . TRBJ1-1 TRBV6-1 CASRTQEGNTEAFF TGTGCCAGCAGGACACAGGAAGGGAACACTGAAGCTTTCTTT
. . TRBJ2-3 TRBV4-1 CASSQDHPGVPTDTQYF TGCGCCAGCAGCCAAGATCATCCGGGGGTACCCACAGATACGCAGTATTTT
. . TRBJ2-3 TRBV10-3 CAISEYEATDTQYF TGTGCCATCAGTGAGTACGAGGCGACAGATACGCAGTATTTT
. TRBD2 TRBJ2-7 TRBV28 CASIPAGGVLYEQYF TGTGCCAGCATCCCAGCGGGGGGTGTGCTTTACGAGCAGTACTTC
. . TRBJ2-5 TRBV6-1 CASSVDRSRGETQYF TGTGCCAGCAGTGTCGACAGGTCTCGAGGAGAGACCCAGTACTTC
once TRBD1 TRBJ1-2 TRBV6-1 CASRGTGSGGYTF TGTGCCAGCAGGGGGACAGGGTCTGGTGGCTACACCTTC
. . TRBJ2-7 TRBV7-9 CASSLEVMGGSFHEQYF TGTGCCAGCAGCTTAGAGGTGATGGGGGGTTCGTTCCACGAGCAGTACTTC
. TRBD1 TRBJ1-3 TRBV6-1 CASSSTGGGNTIYF TGTGCCAGCAGTTCGACAGGGGGTGGAAACACCATATATTTT
. TRBD1 TRBJ1-1 TRBV9 CASSGGQGWNTEAFF TGTGCCAGCAGCGGAGGACAGGGCTGGAACACTGAAGCTTTCTTT
. . TRBJ1-3 TRBV11-2 CASSWSGISGNTIYF TGTGCCAGCAGCTGGTCAGGGATCTCTGGAAACACCATATATTTT
once . TRBJ1-1 TRBV7-9 CASSLSGDSEAFF TGTGCCAGCAGCTTGTCCGGGGACTCTGAAGCTTTCTTT
. . TRBJ1-4 TRBV19 CASSIVTRATNEKLFF TGTGCCAGTAGTATAGTTACGCGGGCAACTAATGAAAAACTGTTTTTT
. TRBD2 TRBJ2-1 TRBV7-8 CASSSGLAGGSSYNEQFF TGTGCCAGCAGCTCGGGACTAGCGGGGGGGAGCTCCTACAATGAGCAGTTCTTC
. TRBD2 TRBJ2-1 TRBV29-1 CSLRGGREQFF TGCAGCCTCCGGGGGGGCCGAGAGCAGTTCTTC
. TRBD1 TRBJ2-3 TRBV5-1 CASSPGTVSTDTQYF TGCGCCAGCAGCCCGGGGACAGTGAGCACAGATACGCAGTATTTT
. . TRBJ1-1 TRBV19 CASTQQGMNTEAFF TGTGCCAGTACTCAACAGGGAATGAACACTGAAGCTTTCTTT
. . TRBJ2-3 TRBV7-3 CASSHPVAADTQYF TGTGCCAGCAGCCATCCCGTAGCGGCAGATACGCAGTATTTT
. . TRBJ1-6 TRBV6-4 CASSLGGAGSPLHF TGTGCCAGCAGCTTAGGAGGGGCGGGTTCACCCCTCCACTTT
. . TRBJ1-3 TRBV7-2 CASRKTGPSGNTIYF TGTGCCAGCCGGAAAACAGGGCCTTCTGGAAACACCATATATTTT
. . TRBJ1-3 TRBV10-3 CAISKGQISSGNTIYF TGTGCCATCAGTAAAGGACAGATTAGCTCTGGAAACACCATATATTTT
. TRBD2 TRBJ2-1 TRBV30 CAWRIAGGFGEQFF TGTGCCTGGAGAATAGCGGGGGGGTTTGGTGAGCAGTTCTTC
. . TRBJ1-1 TRBV5-1 CANSLAGHTEAFF TGCGCCAACAGCTTGGCAGGGCACACTGAAGCTTTCTTT
. TRBD1 TRBJ2-7 TRBV27 CASSNTPDRERDEQYF TGTGCCAGCAGTAACACCCCGGACAGGGAAAGGGACGAGCAGTACTTC
. . TRBJ2-7 TRBV10-1 CASSARGTADEQYF TGCGCCAGCAGTGCCCGGGGGACGGCCGACGAGCAGTACTTC
once TRBD1 TRBJ1-2 TRBV10-3 CAISESPTGPNYGYTF TGTGCCATCAGTGAGTCACCGACAGGGCCTAACTATGGCTACACCTTC
once TRBD1 TRBJ2-7 TRBV9 CASSLTGGSDEQYF TGTGCCAGCAGCTTAACAGGGGGGTCCGACGAGCAGTACTTC
. TRBD1 TRBJ2-1 TRBV6-6 CASSPDRSVYNEQFF TGTGCCAGCAGCCCGGACAGGTCCGTATACAATGAGCAGTTCTTC
. TRBD2 TRBJ2-2 TRBV7-6 CASSLESASGGVSGELFF TGTGCCAGCAGCTTAGAGTCTGCTAGCGGGGGGGTATCCGGGGAGCTGTTTTTT